This T cell receptor beta chain emerged from a study of blood T cell repertoires in COVID-19. The wider study: Samples taken during acute and convalescent COVID-19 were collected in the United States, Italy and Spain. Nucleic acid was either cDNA or gDNA, and it came from T cells, B-cell-depleted T cells, or PBMCs.

This CDR3 has 15 amino acids. The germline V gene encodes CDR1 MNHNS and CDR2 SASEGT. The germline V and J ends were trimmed by 0 bases and 3 bases, with 12 bases remaining between them. In the original workflow: Counts of nucleated cells, estimated from reference gene primer amplification, were obtained. The method was immunoSEQ multiplex PCR; TCRdb's version includes in-frame clones alone and lacks a portion of them. The V and J calls and clone size are taken from that table; D and trimming were inferred from the DNA. Among some 250,000 clones listed, about 90% were seen once. The gene calls are TRBV6-1 and TRBJ2-7; TRBD1 is a possible D gene (5 bases). The receptor's source is a man aged 60 to 69 with acute or convalescent COVID-19. The sequenced sample consisted of peripheral blood. In DNA form, the CDR3 reads TGTGCCAGCAGTGAAGCGATGGACAAATACTACGAGCAGTACTTC. Protein product: CASSEAMDKYYEQYF.